The sequence of this T cell receptor beta chain was determined in a study of cytomegalovirus exposure and HLA in healthy donors. The PCR used 60 Vbeta and 13 Jbeta primers. Only in-frame clones appear in the TCRdb table, and some are missing; sequencing was by immunoSEQ multiplex PCR. The sample contains about 180,000 clones, almost 85% of which appear only once. CDR1 is SGHRS and CDR2 is YFSETQ in the germline V gene. This CDR3 has 15 amino acids. The junction had 1 base not matched to a gene; V was cut back by 1 base and J by 5 bases. The chain links TRBV5-1 to TRBJ2-1; 12 nucleotides line up with TRBD2. This TCR derives from a woman in her fifties or sixties in good health and CMV-seronegative. The sequenced sample consisted of PBMCs. The CDR3 sequence is CASSLTSGRNNEQFF. CDR3 DNA: TGCGCCAGCAGCTTGACTAGCGGGAGGAACAATGAGCAGTTCTTC.